There are a few counts of the clone carrying this TCR beta chain. The antigen is not known. Germline V gives CDR1 MNHEY, CDR2 SVGAGI. CDR3 length: 15 residues. Trimming left V 6 bases short and J 4 bases short, with 15 bases between. This record comes from a study of cytomegalovirus exposure and HLA in healthy donors. Primers for the PCR totalled 60 Vbeta and 13 Jbeta. Only in-frame clones appear in the TCRdb table, and some are missing; sequencing was by immunoSEQ multiplex PCR. The table lists 40,000 or so clones, about 66% of them singletons. Study-wide results and limits: More clonal expansion characterized HLA-associated TCR beta chains than equally common others in a later analysis. The HLA-A and HLA-B alleles of most subjects were reportedly predicted accurately from TCR beta sequences.

The chain has TRBV6-5 and TRBJ2-2, with D unclear. Sequenced material: PBMCs. This TCR came from a man aged 45-65 years in good health and CMV-seropositive. The CDR3 protein is CASSSGSLSTGELFF. CDR3 sequence (DNA): TGTGCCAGCAGCTCCGGGTCCTTAAGCACCGGGGAGCTGTTTTTT.